This record covers a single TCR beta chain. This record comes from a study of cytomegalovirus exposure and HLA in healthy donors. Germline CDR1 reads SGDLS; CDR2 reads YYNGEE. The CDR3 is made up of 15 amino acids. In the PCR, 60 Vbeta and 13 Jbeta primers were used. The method was immunoSEQ multiplex PCR; TCRdb's version includes in-frame clones alone and lacks a portion of them. The sample has 300,000 or so clones, 84% seen once; the top ten hold 1.5% to 2%. Sequenced input: PBMCs. This TCR came from a woman in her thirties or forties in good health and CMV-seropositive. The rearrangement joins TRBV9 to TRBJ2-5, with 10 positions matching TRBD1. The J call could be wrong; TRBJ2-7 is a better fit for the DNA end. CDR3 DNA sequence: TGTGCCAGCAGCGCGACGACAGGGGGCTTCCACGAGCAGTACTTC. Its translation is CASSATTGGFHEQYF.